The 10 T cell receptor beta chains below all came from one sample that was sequenced in a study of blood T cell repertoires in COVID-19. The method was immunoSEQ multiplex PCR; TCRdb's version includes in-frame clones alone and lacks a portion of them. Of roughly 150,000 clones listed, approximately 90% are singletons. Sequences were obtained from peripheral blood. The receptor source for this set is a woman between 35 and 50 years old with acute or convalescent COVID-19.

This clone has a single count. The J gene is TRBJ1-1, the V gene TRBV28, with a possible D match to TRBD1 (6 bases). V lost 4 bases, J lost 5 bases, and 14 bases lay in between. Germline loops: CDR1 MDHEN, CDR2 SYDVKM. This CDR3 is built from 14 residues. The CDR3 coding sequence is TGTGCCAGCAGTTCCACAACAGGGATTACTGAAGCTTTCTTT. It encodes CASSSTTGITEAFF.

This chain connects TRBV7-9 to TRBJ2-6, with D perhaps matching TRBD1 (5 bases). The V end was cut by 8 bases, the J end by 0 bases, with 17 bases between. The CDR3 contains 17 residues. The germline CDR1 and CDR2 sequences are SEHNR and FQNEAQ (reference sequence). The CDR3 loop is CASWGLAGHSGANVLTF. CDR3 DNA sequence: TGTGCCAGCTGGGGTTTAGCAGGGCACTCTGGGGCCAACGTCCTGACTTTC.

This clone occurred a few times. The junction differs from germline at one of its ends, possibly a read error. The V gene is TRBV2, the J gene TRBJ1-6; D may be TRBD1 (6 bases). Germline CDR1 is SNHLY and CDR2 is FYNNEI. The CDR3 covers 15 residues. CDR3 in DNA: TGTGCCAGCAGAGAAGGACAGCAATATAATTCACCCCTCCACTTT. This gives the protein CASREGQQYNSPLHF. The full variable domain, its missing parts supplied by reference TRBV2 and TRBJ1-6, is EPEVTQTPSHQVTQMGQEVILRCVPISNHLYFYWYRQILGQKVEFLVSFYNNEISEKSEIFDDQFSVERPDGSNFTLKIRSTKLEDSAMYFCASREGQQYNSPLHFGNGTRLTVT.

The genes are TRBV18 and TRBJ2-2; perhaps TRBD1 as D (6 bases). CDR3 length: 14 amino acids. The ends were cut back, 2 bases at V and 5 bases at J, with 9 bases in the middle. In germline, CDR1 is KGHSH, CDR2 LQKENI. The CDR3 protein is CASSPKQGTGELFF. The CDR3 DNA reads as TGTGCCAGCTCACCAAAACAGGGAACCGGGGAGCTGTTTTTT. Complete variable domain (other parts from reference TRBV18 and TRBJ2-2): NAGVMQNPRHLVRRRGQEARLRCSPMKGHSHVYWYRQLPEEGLKFMVYLQKENIIDESGMPKERFSAEFPKEGPSILRIQQVVRGDSAAYFCASSPKQGTGELFFGEGSRLTVL.

The chain combines TRBV24-1 with TRBJ1-1; 7 positions agree with TRBD1. CDR3 length: 12 residues. V lost 5 bases, J lost 6 bases, and 2 bases stayed unmatched. Per the germline V gene, CDR1 is KGHDR and CDR2 is SFDVKD. The CDR3, as DNA: TGTGCCACCAGTGGACAGGGCGCTGAAGCTTTCTTT. It is translated as CATSGQGAEAFF.

The V and J genes are TRBV6-1 and TRBJ2-5, with D maybe TRBD1 (6 bases). The CDR3 runs to 15 residues. The V gene lost 4 bases and the J gene lost 5 bases, with 17 bases spanning the gap. The V gene's germline CDR1 is MNHNS and CDR2 SASEGT. CDR3 bases: TGTGCCAGCAGTGGAGCAGGGGTGGCGTACGAGACCCAGTACTTC. Its translation is CASSGAGVAYETQYF.

The chain employs TRBV30 and TRBJ1-2; D uncertain. The V gene lost 0 bases and the J gene lost 2 bases, with 7 bases spanning the gap. CDR1 is GTSNPN and CDR2 is SVGIG in the germline V gene (reference sequence). CDR3 length: 13 amino acids. Here the CDR3 DNA reads TGTGCCTGGAGTGTAGCTCTAAACTATGGCTACACCTTC. Protein sequence: CAWSVALNYGYTF.

The chain combines TRBV9 with TRBJ2-3, with TRBD2 matching 14 bases. CDR1 is SGDLS, CDR2 YYNGEE, per germline. Trimming cost V 3 bases and J 8 bases; bases outside gene matches: 8. This CDR3 spans 16 amino acids. The CDR3 sequence is CASSATGTSGSGTQYF. Here the CDR3 DNA reads TGTGCCAGCAGCGCCACCGGGACTAGCGGGAGTGGTACGCAGTATTTT.

This clone was counted a single time. The rearrangement joins TRBV29-1 to TRBJ2-4; 7 bases agree with TRBD1. With 6 bases clipped from V and 4 bases from J, the junction kept 6 bases outside the gene matches. This CDR3 contains 13 residues. CDR1 and CDR2 from the germline V gene are SQVTM and ANQGSEA. The CDR3: CSVAQGRKNIQYF. CDR3 DNA: TGCAGCGTCGCACAGGGGCGGAAAAACATTCAGTACTTC.

The chain recombines TRBV30 with TRBJ1-6, with 7 bases identical to TRBD1. The ends lost 1 base at V and 7 bases at J; junction bases unmatched: 10. The CDR3 contains 16 residues. The germline V gene encodes CDR1 GTSNPN and CDR2 SVGIG (reference sequence). DNA of the CDR3: TGTGCCTGGAGTGGCACAGGGGCAGGGTTGAATTCACCCCTCCACTTT. Amino acids: CAWSGTGAGLNSPLHF.